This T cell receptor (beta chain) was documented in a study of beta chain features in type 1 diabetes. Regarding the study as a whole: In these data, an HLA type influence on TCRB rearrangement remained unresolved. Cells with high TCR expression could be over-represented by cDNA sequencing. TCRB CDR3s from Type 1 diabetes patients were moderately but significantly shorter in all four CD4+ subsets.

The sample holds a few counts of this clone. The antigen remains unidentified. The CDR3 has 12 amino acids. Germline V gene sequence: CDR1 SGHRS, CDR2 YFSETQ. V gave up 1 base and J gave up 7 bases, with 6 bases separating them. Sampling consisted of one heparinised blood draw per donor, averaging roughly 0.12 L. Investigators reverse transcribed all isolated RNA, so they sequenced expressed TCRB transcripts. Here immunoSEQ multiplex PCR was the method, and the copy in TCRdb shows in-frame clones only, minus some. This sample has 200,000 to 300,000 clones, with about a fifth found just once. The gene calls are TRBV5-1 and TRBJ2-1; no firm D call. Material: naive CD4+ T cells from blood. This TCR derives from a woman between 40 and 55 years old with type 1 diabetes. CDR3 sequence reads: CASSLSRNEQFF. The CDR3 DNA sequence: TGCGCCAGCAGCTTGTCACGGAATGAGCAGTTCTTC. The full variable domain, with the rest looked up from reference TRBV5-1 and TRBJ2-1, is KAGVTQTPRYLIKTRGQQVTLSCSPISGHRSVSWYQQTPGQGLQFLFEYFSETQRNKGNFPGRFSGRQFSNSRSEMNVSTLELGDSALYLCASSLSRNEQFFGPGTRLTVL.